These 32 T cell receptor beta chains were all obtained from the same sample, sequenced in a study of T cells in Graves' hyperthyroidism and ophthalmopathy. The investigators amplified TCR beta CDR3 regions from RNA transcripts. The TCR CDR3 was amplified in a first-round RT-PCR using the HTBI primer set. TCRdb itself ran the multiplex PCR reads through MiXCR, one entry per CDR3 protein. The sample lists a few hundred thousand distinct CDR3 sequences; approximately 13% were seen once. The material sequenced was blood. Source of these receptors: a woman aged 25 to 39 with Graves' hyperthyroidism that later progressed to Graves' ophthalmopathy.

Ten or more counts support this clonotype. The chain uses TRBV12-3 or TRBV12-4 and TRBJ2-3, with 10 bases matching TRBD2. CDR3 length: 15 amino acids. The V and J ends lost 6 bases and 4 bases, in that order; junction bases with no gene match: 7. CDR3 nucleotide sequence: TGTGCCAGCAGGTCCACTAGCGGGGCGCCAGATACGCAGTATTTT. As protein: CASRSTSGAPDTQYF.

In its sample, this clonotype is medium-sized (0.01 to 0.1%). The rearrangement links TRBV11-2 to TRBJ2-1; 9 nucleotides align to TRBD2. CDR3 length: 17 residues. Germline-derived CDR1 and CDR2 are SGHAT and FQNNGV. Trimming at V came to 5 bases and at J to 10 bases, leaving 18 bases not matched to a gene. CDR3 in DNA: TGTGCCAGCAGCCCTAATTTTGGCGGGAGGGCTCGGGAGGAGCAGTTCTTC. Amino acid sequence: CASSPNFGGRAREEQFF.

The chain links TRBV29-1 to TRBJ1-4; D gene ambiguous. Trimming left V 7 bases short and J 4 bases short, with 13 bases between. The CDR3 length is 13 residues. The germline V gene encodes CDR1 SQVTM and CDR2 ANQGSEA. The CDR3 reads CSGAFLGNEKLFF. CDR3 nucleotide sequence: TGCAGCGGGGCCTTTTTAGGTAATGAAAAACTGTTTTTT.

The J gene is TRBJ1-3, the V gene TRBV7-8; D remains ambiguous. The CDR3 spans 14 residues. V lost 3 bases, J lost 5 bases, and 11 bases lay in between. CDR1 is SGHVS, CDR2 FQNEAQ, per germline. This chain's CDR3 is CASSFGDSRNTIYF. DNA of the CDR3: TGTGCCAGCAGCTTTGGAGATTCGAGAAACACCATATATTTT.

This clonotype was counted ten times or more. This rearrangement joins TRBV6-2 or TRBV6-3 to TRBJ1-2; D not certain. Trimming removed 8 bases from V and 0 bases from J, with 16 bases in between. Germline lookup yields CDR1 MNHEY and CDR2 SVGEGT. The CDR3 covers 15 residues. The CDR3 nucleotides are TGTGCCAGCTCCCTGGGCGTACCGGCTAACTATGGCTACACCTTC. Amino acid sequence: CASSLGVPANYGYTF.

V is TRBV28 and J is TRBJ1-1; tentative D call: TRBD1 (6 bases). Germline CDR1 MDHEN, CDR2 SYDVKM. Trimming cost V 2 bases and J 1 base, with 14 bases left between them. The CDR3 is made up of 16 amino acids. The CDR3 sequence is CASSLDPDRWNTEAFF. CDR3 in DNA: TGTGCCAGCAGTTTAGACCCGGACAGATGGAACACTGAAGCTTTCTTT. Full variable domain (outside the CDR3, taken from reference TRBV28 and TRBJ1-1): DVKVTQSSRYLVKRTGEKVFLECVQDMDHENMFWYRQDPGLGLRLIYFSYDVKMKEKGDIPEGYSVSREKKERFSLILESASTNQTSMYLCASSLDPDRWNTEAFFGQGTRLTVV.

There are many counts of this clonotype. The chain is built from TRBV28 and TRBJ2-7; 10 bases map to TRBD2. This CDR3 contains 15 residues. Germline V gene lookup returns CDR1 MDHEN and CDR2 SYDVKM. With V trimmed by 2 bases and J by 7 bases, 8 bases remained unmatched. This chain's CDR3 is CASSLELAGLGEQYF. CDR3 in DNA: TGTGCCAGCAGTTTAGAACTAGCGGGACTGGGTGAGCAGTACTTC.

This clonotype has a count of ten or more. The chain uses TRBV11-2 and TRBJ2-3; 10 bases match TRBD2. The V gene's germline CDR1 is SGHAT and CDR2 FQNNGV. The V and J ends lost 2 bases and 6 bases, in that order; junction bases with no gene match: 5. This CDR3 spans 15 amino acids. The CDR3 region is CASSLSGRAADTQYF. DNA of the CDR3: TGTGCCAGCAGCTTAAGCGGGAGGGCAGCCGATACGCAGTATTTT.

This chain connects TRBV2 to TRBJ2-2; 10 bases align to TRBD2. V trimming: 6 bases; J trimming: 7 bases; junction bases outside the gene matches: 11. Germline CDR1 SNHLY, CDR2 FYNNEI. The CDR3 contains 16 residues. CDR3 DNA: TGTGCCAGCAGCAAACGAGGGACTAGCGAGGGCGGGGAGCTGTTTTTT. Translation gives CASSKRGTSEGGELFF.

To note about this clonotype: A read error is possible here, since a much larger clone lies one base away. The CDR3 nucleotides read TGTGCCAGCAGTCCAACGTGGCCTGATAATTCACCCCTCCACTTT. Translation: CASSPTWPDNSPLHF. The chain joins TRBV2 to TRBJ1-6; D ambiguous. The CDR3 length is 15 residues. Trimming cost V 5 bases and J 5 bases, with 13 bases left between them. From germline, CDR1 is SNHLY and CDR2 FYNNEI.

This clonotype was seen a few times. This rearrangement joins TRBV5-1 to TRBJ1-3, with 8 bases aligning to TRBD1. Trimming at V came to 4 bases and at J to 3 bases, leaving 6 bases not matched to a gene. The germline CDR1 and CDR2 sequences are SGHRS and YFSETQ. The CDR3 consists of 15 residues. The CDR3 region has the DNA TGCGCCAGCAGCACTCAGGGGGCCGGTGGAAACACCATATATTTT. It translates to CASSTQGAGGNTIYF. The complete variable domain, with remaining parts taken from reference TRBV5-1 and TRBJ1-3, reads KAGVTQTPRYLIKTRGQQVTLSCSPISGHRSVSWYQQTPGQGLQFLFEYFSETQRNKGNFPGRFSGRQFSNSRSEMNVSTLELGDSALYLCASSTQGAGGNTIYFGEGSWLTVV.

The chain uses TRBV28 and TRBJ1-2, with 9 nucleotides matching TRBD1. V lost 2 bases to trimming and J lost 7 bases; unmatched junction nucleotides: 5. CDR1 is MDHEN, CDR2 SYDVKM, per germline. The CDR3 extends over 14 amino acids. CDR3 nucleotide sequence: TGTGCCAGCAGTTTAAGACAGGGGGTGTTTGGCTACACCTTC. Translation: CASSLRQGVFGYTF.

This clonotype was observed a few times. The rearrangement links TRBV20-1 to TRBJ2-7, with 9 bases aligning to TRBD2. The germline gives CDR1 DFQATT, CDR2 SNEGSKA (reference sequence). This CDR3 has 15 amino acids. V gave up 3 bases and J gave up 4 bases; unmatched junction bases: 10. CDR3 in DNA: TGCAGTGCTAGGGGGCGGGGGGGGAATGCGTACGAGCAGTACTTC. Amino acid sequence: CSARGRGGNAYEQYF.

For this clonotype: A clone one base away is much larger, so this may be a read error. The V call is TRBV5-5, the J call TRBJ1-6, with 9 bases identical to TRBD1. Unmatched junction bases numbered 9, after V lost 5 bases and J lost 9 bases. The CDR3 is 15 residues long. Germline CDR1 and CDR2: SGHKS and YYEKEE (reference sequence). The chain's CDR3 is CASSYKTGGPSPLHF. CDR3 sequence (DNA): TGTGCCAGCAGTTACAAGACAGGGGGGCCTTCACCCCTCCACTTT.

This chain joins TRBV28 and TRBJ2-3, with D possibly matching TRBD1 (6 bases). V lost 6 bases, J lost 5 bases, and 12 bases lay in between. CDR3 length equals 13 residues. Germline assignment: CDR1 MDHEN and CDR2 SYDVKM. CDR3 sequence (DNA): TGTGCCAGCAGCTCTACAGGGTTAGATACGCAGTATTTT. Its translation: CASSSTGLDTQYF.

This clonotype was counted at least ten times. This chain connects TRBV18 to TRBJ2-7; tentative D call: TRBD1 (5 bases). Trimming pared 1 base from V and 5 bases from J, leaving 12 bases between. The CDR3 totals 14 residues. Germline V CDR1 and CDR2: KGHSH, LQKENI. CDR3 bases: TGTGCCAGCTCACCACGGCAGGGTAGTGACGAGCAGTACTTC. Protein sequence: CASSPRQGSDEQYF.

The chain recombines TRBV28 with TRBJ1-6; weak D call: TRBD1 (6 bases). The CDR3 totals 14 residues. CDR1 is MDHEN, CDR2 SYDVKM, per germline. V was pared by 1 base and J by 8 bases, with 9 bases between. The CDR3 reads CASSLLDRYSPLHF. The CDR3, as DNA: TGTGCCAGCAGTTTATTGGACAGATATTCACCCCTCCACTTT.

This clonotype came up a few times. The CDR3 loop is CASSYIWTSGSESYEQYF. The CDR3 DNA sequence: TGCGCCAGCAGCTATATTTGGACTAGCGGGAGTGAATCCTACGAGCAGTACTTC. This chain connects TRBV4-1 to TRBJ2-7; 13 bases agree with TRBD2. Germline trimming cut 5 bases from V and 1 base from J; bases unmatched to any gene: 11. Germline V CDR1 and CDR2: MGHRA, YSYEKL. The CDR3 is made up of 18 amino acids.

V usage is TRBV20-1 and J usage is TRBJ2-7; D gene unclear. CDR1 DFQATT and CDR2 SNEGSKA come from the germline V gene (reference sequence). V lost 3 bases, J lost 9 bases, and 18 bases lay in between. CDR3 length: 13 residues. CDR3 residues: CSASGSTYDGQYF. CDR3 DNA: TGCAGTGCTAGCGGGTCTACCTACGATGGGCAGTACTTC.

This clonotype came up many times. The V and J genes are TRBV11-1 and TRBJ2-5, with 13 bases matching TRBD2. The CDR3 has 17 residues. Per the germline V gene, CDR1 is SGHAT and CDR2 is FQDESV (reference sequence). The V and J ends lost 4 bases and 4 bases, in that order; junction bases with no gene match: 9. CDR3 loop: CASSSFSGLAGLETQYF. In DNA form, the CDR3 reads TGTGCCAGCAGCTCGTTTTCGGGACTAGCGGGACTAGAGACCCAGTACTTC.

This clonotype came up many times. V is TRBV30 and J is TRBJ2-1, with D perhaps matching TRBD1 (5 bases). V gave up 4 bases and J gave up 2 bases, with 12 bases separating them. Germline CDR1 GTSNPN, CDR2 SVGIG (reference sequence). This CDR3 has 14 residues. CDR3 region: CAWTLKGTYNEQFF. CDR3 sequence (DNA): TGTGCCTGGACCCTCAAGGGGACCTACAATGAGCAGTTCTTC.

This clonotype was seen repeatedly, ten times or more. This CDR3 is CASSTPQGAGETQYF. CDR3 bases: TGTGCCAGCAGTACCCCCCAGGGGGCAGGGGAGACCCAGTACTTC. The chain recombines TRBV6-2 or TRBV6-3 with TRBJ2-5, with 8 bases identical to TRBD1. Germline V gene lookup returns CDR1 MNHEY and CDR2 SVGEGT. J was trimmed by 5 bases and V by 5 bases; bases with no gene match: 10. The CDR3 covers 15 residues.

This clonotype was seen repeatedly, ten times or more. The gene calls are TRBV2 and TRBJ2-7; possible D gene TRBD2, 5 bases. The V end was cut by 4 bases, the J end by 0 bases, with 13 bases between. The germline gives CDR1 SNHLY, CDR2 FYNNEI. The CDR3 contains 15 residues. CDR3 coding DNA: TGTGCCAGCAGTGGACGACTACCGGGCTCCTACGAGCAGTACTTC. Translating gives CASSGRLPGSYEQYF.

This clonotype was recorded at least ten times. The chain links TRBV7-9 to TRBJ2-1, with TRBD1 as a possible D gene (6 bases). The CDR3 contains 16 residues. Germline CDR1 SEHNR, CDR2 FQNEAQ (reference sequence). Trimming took off 5 bases at V and 8 bases at J, with 22 bases between the two ends. The chain's CDR3 is CASSPGGGLKGDEQFF. DNA of the CDR3: TGTGCCAGCAGCCCGGGCGGCGGGTTAAAGGGGGATGAGCAGTTCTTC. Full variable domain (rest looked up from reference TRBV7-9 and TRBJ2-1): DTGVSQNPRHKITKRGQNVTFRCDPISEHNRLYWYRQTLGQGPEFLTYFQNEAQLEKSRLLSDRFSAERPKGSFSTLEIQRTEQGDSAMYLCASSPGGGLKGDEQFFGPGTRLTVL.

The V and J genes are TRBV20-1 and TRBJ2-7; D remains unclear. V was trimmed by 6 bases and J by 4 bases, leaving 22 bases between them. The CDR3 contains 15 residues. Looked up from germline, CDR1 is DFQATT and CDR2 is SNEGSKA (reference sequence). The CDR3 DNA reads as TGCAGTGCCAACCTAGAATTTGGGGTCGGGTACGAGCAGTACTTC. Its translation is CSANLEFGVGYEQYF.

The chain couples TRBV2 to TRBJ2-1; D may be TRBD2 (6 bases). Trimming shortened V by 6 bases and J by 4 bases, and 13 bases separated the two germline ends. This CDR3 is 14 amino acids long. CDR1 and CDR2 from the germline V gene are SNHLY and FYNNEI. The CDR3 nucleotides read TGTGCCAGCAGGGGGGTAGCGGAATACAATGAGCAGTTCTTC. Amino acids: CASRGVAEYNEQFF.

The gene calls are TRBV19 and TRBJ2-3, with TRBD1 identical over 11 bases. The germline gives CDR1 LNHDA, CDR2 SQIVND (reference sequence). This CDR3 region has 18 residues. With V trimmed by 0 bases and J by 3 bases, 8 bases remained unmatched. The CDR3 protein is CASSIDLRTGGATDTQYF. CDR3 nucleotides: TGTGCCAGTAGTATAGATCTCCGGACAGGGGGCGCGACAGATACGCAGTATTTT.

This clonotype was recorded many times. This chain links TRBV19 with TRBJ2-7, with 9 nucleotides matching TRBD1. There are 15 residues in the CDR3. With 3 bases clipped from V and 4 bases from J, the junction kept 7 bases outside the gene matches. Germline V gives CDR1 LNHDA, CDR2 SQIVND (reference sequence). The CDR3 spells CASSINLQGAYEQYF. In DNA, the CDR3 is TGTGCCAGTAGTATCAACCTACAGGGGGCTTACGAGCAGTACTTC.

The chain carries TRBV13 and TRBJ2-1; 8 bases match TRBD2. The CDR3 runs 16 residues. Germline loops: CDR1 PRHDT, CDR2 FYEKMQ (reference sequence). V was clipped by 1 base and J by 3 bases; unmatched bases: 5. The CDR3 spells CASSLDVGRGYNEQFF. CDR3 coding DNA: TGTGCCAGCAGCTTAGATGTCGGGAGGGGCTACAATGAGCAGTTCTTC.

Regarding this clonotype: Just one base apart from a much larger clone, this may be a read error. The V call is TRBV7-2, the J call TRBJ2-7; D gene ambiguous. Looked up from germline, CDR1 is SGHTA and CDR2 is FQGNSA. The CDR3 contains 13 residues. CDR3 DNA sequence: TGTGCCAACAGCTTACCAACGCTCAACGAGCAGTACTTC. It is translated as CANSLPTLNEQYF.

This clonotype was recorded many times. The chain carries TRBV30 and TRBJ2-1, with unresolved D. CDR1 GTSNPN and CDR2 SVGIG come from the germline V gene (reference sequence). Deletions cut 2 bases from V and 4 bases from J, with 15 bases between. The CDR3 contains 15 residues. The CDR3 nucleotides are TGTGCCTGGAGTACTATAGCCCGCCTTTACAATGAGCAGTTCTTC. This translates into CAWSTIARLYNEQFF. The full variable domain, rest sourced from reference TRBV30 and TRBJ2-1, is SQTIHQWPATLVQPVGSPLSLECTVEGTSNPNLYWYRQAAGRGLQLLFYSVGIGQISSEVPQNLSASRPQDRQFILSSKKLLLSDSGFYLCAWSTIARLYNEQFFGPGTRLTVL.

This clonotype has at least ten counts. The chain employs TRBV11-3 and TRBJ2-5; D may correspond to TRBD1 or TRBD2 (5 bases each). Germline CDR1 reads SGHNT; CDR2 reads YENEEA. The CDR3 is 15 amino acids. V shed 5 bases and J shed 2 bases, with 15 bases lying between them. This chain's CDR3 is CASSVGTVTQETQYF. In DNA form, the CDR3 reads TGTGCCAGCAGCGTCGGGACGGTAACACAAGAGACCCAGTACTTC.